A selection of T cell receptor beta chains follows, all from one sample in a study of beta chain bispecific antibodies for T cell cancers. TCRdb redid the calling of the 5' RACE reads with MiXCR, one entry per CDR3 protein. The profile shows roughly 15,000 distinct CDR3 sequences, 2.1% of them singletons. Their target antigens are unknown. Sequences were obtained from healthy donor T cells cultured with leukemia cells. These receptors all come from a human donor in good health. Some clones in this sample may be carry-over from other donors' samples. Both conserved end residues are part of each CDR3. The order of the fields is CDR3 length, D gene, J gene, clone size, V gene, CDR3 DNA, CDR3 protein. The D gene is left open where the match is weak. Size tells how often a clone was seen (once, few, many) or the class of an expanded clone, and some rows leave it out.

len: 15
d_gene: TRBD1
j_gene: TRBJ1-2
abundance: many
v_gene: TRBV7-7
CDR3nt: TGTGCTAGCAGCCCGGGACAGGGGAATAACTATGGCTACACCTTC
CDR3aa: CASSPGQGNNYGYTF

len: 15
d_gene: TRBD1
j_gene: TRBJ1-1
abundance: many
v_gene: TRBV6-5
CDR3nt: TGTGCCAGCAGTCCCTTTCAGGGGGCGAACACTGAAGCTTTCTTT
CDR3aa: CASSPFQGANTEAFF

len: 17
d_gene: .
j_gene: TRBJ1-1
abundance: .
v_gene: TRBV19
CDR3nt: TGTGCCAGTAGTCCGCGGTACACCAACGGGGTAAACACTGAAGCTTTCTTT
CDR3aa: CASSPRYTNGVNTEAFF

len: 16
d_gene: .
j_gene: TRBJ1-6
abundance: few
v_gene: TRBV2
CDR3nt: TGTGCCAGCAGTGATCGGGGTGGGTCCTATAATTCACCCCTCCACTTT
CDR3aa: CASSDRGGSYNSPLHF

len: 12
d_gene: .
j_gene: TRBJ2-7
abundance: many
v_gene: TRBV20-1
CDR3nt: TGCAGTGCTAGTTTTGGGAACTACGAGCAGTACTTC
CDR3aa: CSASFGNYEQYF

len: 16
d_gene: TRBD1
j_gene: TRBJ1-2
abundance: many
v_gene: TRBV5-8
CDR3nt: TGTGCCAGCAGCTTGGACTTGGTCGGGACAGGGCGAGGCTACACCTTC
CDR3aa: CASSLDLVGTGRGYTF

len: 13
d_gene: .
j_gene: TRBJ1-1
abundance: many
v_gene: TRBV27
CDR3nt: TGTGCCAGCAGTTTGAACGAGAACACTGAAGCTTTCTTT
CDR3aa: CASSLNENTEAFF

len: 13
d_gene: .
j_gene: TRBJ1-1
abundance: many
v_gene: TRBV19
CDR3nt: TGTGCCAGTAGTTCCCGGGGATTAGCGGAAGCTTTCTTT
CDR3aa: CASSSRGLAEAFF

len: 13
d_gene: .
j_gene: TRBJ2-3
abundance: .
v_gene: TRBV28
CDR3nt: TGTGCCAGCAGTTCCCGGCCCACAGATACGCAGTATTTT
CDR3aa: CASSSRPTDTQYF

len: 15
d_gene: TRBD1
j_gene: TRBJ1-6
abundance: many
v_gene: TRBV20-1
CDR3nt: TGCAGTGCAGCTTCGACAGGGCGCTATAATTCACCCCTCCACTTT
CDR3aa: CSAASTGRYNSPLHF

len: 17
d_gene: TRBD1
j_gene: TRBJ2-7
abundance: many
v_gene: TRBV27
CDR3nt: TGTGCCAGCAGTTTATCGATCGGTTGGGGACAGTCCTACGAGCAGTACTTC
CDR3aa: CASSLSIGWGQSYEQYF

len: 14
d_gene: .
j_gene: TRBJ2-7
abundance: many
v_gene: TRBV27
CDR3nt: TGTGCCAGCAGTTTATCGCTTTCGGGGGAGGAGCAGTACTTC
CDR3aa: CASSLSLSGEEQYF

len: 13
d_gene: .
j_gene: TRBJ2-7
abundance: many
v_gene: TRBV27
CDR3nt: TGTGCCAGCAGTTCAACCCCCCTCTACGAGCAGTACTTC
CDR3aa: CASSSTPLYEQYF

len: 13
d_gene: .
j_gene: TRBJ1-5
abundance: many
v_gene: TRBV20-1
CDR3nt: TGCAGTGCTAGAGACTATAGCAATCAGCCCCAGCATTTT
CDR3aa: CSARDYSNQPQHF

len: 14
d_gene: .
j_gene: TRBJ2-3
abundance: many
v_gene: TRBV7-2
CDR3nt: TGTGCCAGCAGCTTACAGAGGGGCGTGGATACGCAGTATTTT
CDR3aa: CASSLQRGVDTQYF

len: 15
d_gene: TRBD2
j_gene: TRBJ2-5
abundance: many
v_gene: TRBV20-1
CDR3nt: TGCAGTGCCCTACGGGGGGAAAATGAAAAAGAGACCCAGTACTTC
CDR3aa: CSALRGENEKETQYF

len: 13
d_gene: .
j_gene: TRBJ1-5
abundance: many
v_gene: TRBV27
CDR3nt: TGTGCCAGCAGTTTGACGGAGTTTCAGCCCCAGCATTTT
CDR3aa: CASSLTEFQPQHF

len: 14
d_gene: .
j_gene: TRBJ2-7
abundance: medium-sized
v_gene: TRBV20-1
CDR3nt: TGCAGTGCTGAAGGGGGGACTCAGTTCTACGAGCAGTACTTC
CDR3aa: CSAEGGTQFYEQYF

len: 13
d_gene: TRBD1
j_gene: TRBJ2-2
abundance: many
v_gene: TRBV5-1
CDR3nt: TGCGCCAGCAGCTTGACAGGGGCCGGGGAGCTGTTTTTT
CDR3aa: CASSLTGAGELFF

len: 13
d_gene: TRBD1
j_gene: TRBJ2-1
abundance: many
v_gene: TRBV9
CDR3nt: TGTGCCAGCGGGACAGGGGGCTGGAATGAGCAGTTCTTC
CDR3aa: CASGTGGWNEQFF

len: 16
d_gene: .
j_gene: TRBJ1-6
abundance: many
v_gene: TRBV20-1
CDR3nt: TGCAGTGCAGGAGACTGGTCCTATAATGGTAATTCACCCCTCCACTTT
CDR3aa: CSAGDWSYNGNSPLHF

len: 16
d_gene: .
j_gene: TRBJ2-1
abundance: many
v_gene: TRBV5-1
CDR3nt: TGCGCCAGCATACCTTCCCCAAATGACAGGGAGGATGAGCAGTTCTTC
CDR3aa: CASIPSPNDREDEQFF

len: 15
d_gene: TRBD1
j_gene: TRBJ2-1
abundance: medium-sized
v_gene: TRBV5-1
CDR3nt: TGCGCCAGCAGCTTTCCACGACAGGGCAACAATGAGCAGTTCTTC
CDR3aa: CASSFPRQGNNEQFF

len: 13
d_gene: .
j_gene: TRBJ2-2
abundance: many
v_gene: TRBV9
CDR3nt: TGTGCCAGCAGCGTAAGTGGGGCCGGGGAGCTGTTTTTT
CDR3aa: CASSVSGAGELFF

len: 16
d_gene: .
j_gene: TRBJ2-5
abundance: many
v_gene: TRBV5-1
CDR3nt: TGCGCCAGCAGCTTCTCCGGGGCCCCGAAGCAAGAGACCCAGTACTTC
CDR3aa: CASSFSGAPKQETQYF

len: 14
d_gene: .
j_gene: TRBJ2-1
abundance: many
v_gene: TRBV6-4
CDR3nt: TGTGCCAGCAGTCAGACCTCGGGCTACAATGAGCAGTTCTTC
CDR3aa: CASSQTSGYNEQFF

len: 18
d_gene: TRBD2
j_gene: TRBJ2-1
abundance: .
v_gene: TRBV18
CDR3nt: TGTGCCAGCTCACCACCGGTTCTGCGGGGGGAAACCTACAATGAGCAGTTCTTC
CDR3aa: CASSPPVLRGETYNEQFF

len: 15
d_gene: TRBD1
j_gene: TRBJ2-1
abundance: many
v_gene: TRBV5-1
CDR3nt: TGCGCCAGCAGCACCCCGGGACAGGGATTTCATGAGCAGTTCTTC
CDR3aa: CASSTPGQGFHEQFF

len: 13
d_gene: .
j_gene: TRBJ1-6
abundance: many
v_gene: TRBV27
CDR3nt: TGTGCCAGCAGTTTGACTGTGAATTCACCCCTCCACTTT
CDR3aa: CASSLTVNSPLHF

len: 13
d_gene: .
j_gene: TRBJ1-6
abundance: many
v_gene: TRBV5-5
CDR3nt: TGTGCCAGCAGCGACCCCGGGGATTCACCCCTCCACTTT
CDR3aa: CASSDPGDSPLHF

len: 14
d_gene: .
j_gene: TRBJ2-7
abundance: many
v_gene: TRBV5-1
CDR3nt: TGCGCCAGCAGCTTGGAGGGGGGCGGTTACGAGCAGTACTTC
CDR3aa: CASSLEGGGYEQYF

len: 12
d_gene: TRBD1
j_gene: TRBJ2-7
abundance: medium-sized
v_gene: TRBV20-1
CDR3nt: TGCAGTGCTAGTGCGACAGGGCAGGAGCAGTACTTC
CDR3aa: CSASATGQEQYF

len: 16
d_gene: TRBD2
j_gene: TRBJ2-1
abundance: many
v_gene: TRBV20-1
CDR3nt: TGCAGTGCTAGGCAAGGTGGCGGGGGGGCCATAAATGAGCAGTTCTTC
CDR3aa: CSARQGGGGAINEQFF

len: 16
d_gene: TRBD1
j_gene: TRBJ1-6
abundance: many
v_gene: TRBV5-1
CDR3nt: TGCGCCAGCAGCTTGGCCCGGGACAGGTTCAATTCACCCCTCCACTTT
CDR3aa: CASSLARDRFNSPLHF

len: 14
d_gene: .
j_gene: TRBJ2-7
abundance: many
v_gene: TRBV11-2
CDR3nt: TGTGCCAGCAGCTTCGAGGGGGGGCCCTACGAGCAGTACTTC
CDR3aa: CASSFEGGPYEQYF

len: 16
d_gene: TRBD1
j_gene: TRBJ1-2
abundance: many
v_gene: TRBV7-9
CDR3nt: TGTGCCAGCAGCTTAGCGCAGGGGGATAGGCTCGGTGGCTACACCTTC
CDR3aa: CASSLAQGDRLGGYTF

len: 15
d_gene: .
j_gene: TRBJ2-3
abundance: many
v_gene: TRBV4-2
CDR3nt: TGTGCCAGCAGCCAAGAAGGCGGCACCACAGATACGCAGTATTTT
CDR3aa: CASSQEGGTTDTQYF

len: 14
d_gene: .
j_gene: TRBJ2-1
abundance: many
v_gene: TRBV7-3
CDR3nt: TGTGCCAGCAGCTTAAGTGGGCGATTAAATGAGCAGTTCTTC
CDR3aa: CASSLSGRLNEQFF

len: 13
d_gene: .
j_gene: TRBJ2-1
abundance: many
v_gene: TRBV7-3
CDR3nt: TGTGCCAGCAGCTTACTCCCGACGGGCGAGCAGTTCTTC
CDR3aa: CASSLLPTGEQFF

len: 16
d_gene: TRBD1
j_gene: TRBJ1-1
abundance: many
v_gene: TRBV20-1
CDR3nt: TGCAGTGCTCCCCCCAGGGGGCGGGGGATGAACACTGAAGCTTTCTTT
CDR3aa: CSAPPRGRGMNTEAFF

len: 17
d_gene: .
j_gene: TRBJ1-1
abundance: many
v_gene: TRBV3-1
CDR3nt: TGTGCCAGCAGCTTACGGGACGGGCCTGGGGAGTACACTGAAGCTTTCTTT
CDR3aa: CASSLRDGPGEYTEAFF

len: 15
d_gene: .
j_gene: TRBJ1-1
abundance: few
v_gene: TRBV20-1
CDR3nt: TGCAGTGCTAGAGTCGCCGGCAGGGGAGGGATTGGAGCTTTCTTT
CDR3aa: CSARVAGRGGIGAFF

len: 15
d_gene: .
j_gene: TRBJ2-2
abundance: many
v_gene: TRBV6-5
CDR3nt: TGTGCCAGCAGTTACAGCTGGGGGAACACCGGGGAGCTGTTTTTT
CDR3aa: CASSYSWGNTGELFF

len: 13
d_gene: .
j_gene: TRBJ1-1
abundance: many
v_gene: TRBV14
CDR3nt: TGTGCCAGCAGCCACTACAGTGGCTCTGAAGCTTTCTTT
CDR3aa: CASSHYSGSEAFF

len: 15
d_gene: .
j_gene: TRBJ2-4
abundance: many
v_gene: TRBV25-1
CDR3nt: TGTGCCAGCAGTGAAAAGACAGGACCCCCGGGCATTCAGTACTTC
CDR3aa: CASSEKTGPPGIQYF

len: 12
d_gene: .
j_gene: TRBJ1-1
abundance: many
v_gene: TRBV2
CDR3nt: TGTGCCAGCGGATTCCTGAGGACTGAAGCTTTCTTT
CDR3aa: CASGFLRTEAFF

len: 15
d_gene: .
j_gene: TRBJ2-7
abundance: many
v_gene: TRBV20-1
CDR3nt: TGCAGTGCTAGAGAGGAGGACGGGCCCTCCTACGAGCAGTACTTC
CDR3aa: CSAREEDGPSYEQYF

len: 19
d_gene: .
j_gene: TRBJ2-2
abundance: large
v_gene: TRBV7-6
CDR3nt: TGTGCCAGCAGCTCCGGGATCGGGACGGGGGGCTTCAACACCGGGGAGCTGTTTTTT
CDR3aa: CASSSGIGTGGFNTGELFF

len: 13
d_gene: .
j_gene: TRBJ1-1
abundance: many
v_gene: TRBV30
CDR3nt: TGTGCCTGGAGTGGGGACCGACGAACTGAAGCTTTCTTT
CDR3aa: CAWSGDRRTEAFF